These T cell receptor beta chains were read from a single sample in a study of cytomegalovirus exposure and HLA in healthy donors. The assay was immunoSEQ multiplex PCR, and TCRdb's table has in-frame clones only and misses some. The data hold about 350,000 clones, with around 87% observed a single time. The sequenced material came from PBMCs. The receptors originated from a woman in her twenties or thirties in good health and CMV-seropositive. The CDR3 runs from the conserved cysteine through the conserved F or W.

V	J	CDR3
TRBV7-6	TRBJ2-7	CASSPRDPTGDEQYF
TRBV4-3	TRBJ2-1	CASSQERGGTRYNEQFF
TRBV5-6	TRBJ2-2	CASSVSGTSPGELFF
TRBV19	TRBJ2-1	CASLGFGRRGQQGNEQFF
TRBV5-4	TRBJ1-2	CASSFRGQGWYGYTF
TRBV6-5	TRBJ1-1	CASRRTLTGYTEAFF
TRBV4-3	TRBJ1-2	CASSQDRETNYGYTF
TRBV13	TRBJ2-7	CASSPSGTGGTYEQYF
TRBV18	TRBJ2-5	CASSPRLQETQYF
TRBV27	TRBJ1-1	CASRVGQTGTEAFF
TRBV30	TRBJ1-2	CAWSAGQGIHGYTF
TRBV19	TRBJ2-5	CASSRHGRHSGSGPLRETQYF
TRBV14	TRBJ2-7	CASSQGRINTYSSEQYF
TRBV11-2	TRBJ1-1	CASSFYGSTEAFF
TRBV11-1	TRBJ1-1	CASSLEDREAFF
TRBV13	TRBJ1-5	CASSHGNQPQHF
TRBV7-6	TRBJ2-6	CASSRTIRGGTGANVLTF
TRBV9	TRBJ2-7	CASSEGLAGGYEQYF
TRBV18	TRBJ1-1	CASSIGQISEAFF
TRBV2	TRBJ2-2	CASMGTSLGELFF
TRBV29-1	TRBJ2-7	CSAGQGNTYEQYF
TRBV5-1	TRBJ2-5	CASSQGLEETQYF
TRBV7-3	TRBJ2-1	CASSSGLAGGREQFF
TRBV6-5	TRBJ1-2	CASKPDRTYGYTF
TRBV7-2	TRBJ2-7	CASSFGTSDTYEQYF
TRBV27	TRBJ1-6	CASSELNSYNSPLHF
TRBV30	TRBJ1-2	CAWSVDRGIGGYTF
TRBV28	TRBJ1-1	CASRVDRANTEAFF
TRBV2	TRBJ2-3	CASRDSGRVTDTQYF
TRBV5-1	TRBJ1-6	CASRVSIYPSSYNSPLHF
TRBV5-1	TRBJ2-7	CASSLGTGKKYEQYF
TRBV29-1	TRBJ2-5	CSVEKWAGAGETQYF
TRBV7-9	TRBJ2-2	CASRRSGELFF
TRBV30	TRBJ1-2	CAWSLKDSRSYGYTF
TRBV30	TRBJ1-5	CAWGTAGKGDNQPQHF